This TCR beta chain was sequenced in a study of PD-1 blockade in classical Hodgkin lymphoma. Findings and caveats of the study: Complete responders entered with baseline diversity on par with newly diagnosed patients, the results showed. Underlying causes for the observed repertoire differences were not defined, possibly disease activity or prior therapy. Patients starting nivolumab less than 1 year after ASCT had lower diversity and were excluded from later analyses.

Every patient was affected by relapse after autologous stem cell transplantation, while exposure to brentuximab vedotin was not uniform. Measured with immunoSEQ multiplex PCR; TCRdb has only the in-frame clones, and not every one. The sample has nearly 100,000 clones; around four fifths are singletons. In regard to this clone: Its antigen is undetermined.

Germline-derived CDR1 and CDR2 are SGHNT and YENEEA. The V end lost 1 base, the J end lost 8 bases, and 17 bases lay between the germline ends. The CDR3 runs to 15 residues. This chain links TRBV11-3 with TRBJ2-5; D remains ambiguous. The TCR comes from a human donor with classical Hodgkin lymphoma. Sequencing was performed on peripheral blood mononuclear cells (PBMCs), taken at baseline. CDR3 sequence reads: CASSLGGQAPETQYF. Here the CDR3 DNA reads TGTGCCAGCAGCTTAGGAGGCCAGGCCCCAGAAACCCAGTACTTC.